This TCR beta chain was sequenced during a study of blood T cells in healthy people across ages (dated by TCRdb to about 2015). At the level of the whole study: In model experiments, template switching captured about one uniquely barcoded TCR beta cDNA molecule for every two T cells. The study measured age-related changes in TCR beta repertoire diversity using deep sequencing normalized with unique cDNA molecular identifiers. The study analyzed two additional independent replicas of 1 million unique cDNA reads from the same blood draw for two donors, one aged 18 to 30 and one aged 80 or older. The donors were split into four age groups: young (average 16 years), middle-aged (about 40), aged (roughly 68) and long-lived (roughly 77).

Receptor libraries were prepared by 5' RACE. The data were produced on an Illumina HiSeq 2500. The second PCR ran for about 7 to 11 cycles and used a J-beta primer mix along with a sample-barcoded 5' primer. Each TCR beta cDNA molecule received a unique molecular identifier from a template-switch 5' adaptor carrying 12 random nucleotides. Each sample yielded at least 2.5 million CDR3-containing paired-end reads. First-strand cDNA synthesis was performed from all RNA using the Mint cDNA synthesis kit, with priming by a TRBC-specific oligonucleotide. All cDNA was treated with uracil-DNA glycosylase and then went through a first 18-cycle PCR with the universal primers M1SS and BC2_uni_R. Per the source publication's procedure: For normalization, 1 million high-quality reads were randomly selected from each sample, with every read carrying a distinct molecular identifier. Reads with shared molecular identifiers were discarded instead of being binned into consensus sequences. CDR3 identification, clonotype clustering and error correction used MiTCR with a Q25 quality threshold and the strictest error-elimination algorithm. A nonparametric unseen species model with Euler transformation was used to estimate lower-bound total TCR beta diversity. TCRdb applied fastp at Q25 and MiXCR to the public reads, then kept only in-frame beta chains. Each CDR3 protein appears once, grouped with its most common genes and DNA. The V and J calls follow TCRdb's processing rather than the paper's. This sample is represented by some 940,000 distinct CDR3 sequences; under 35% of them were singletons. The ten largest account for about 10% of the sample.

The 35 to 40 donors, aged about 6 to 90 years, were systemically healthy Caucasian individuals from Russia. Each donor gave around 9.9 milliliters of peripheral blood, collected into EDTA-treated Vacutainer tubes. Ficoll-Paque density-gradient centrifugation was used to isolate PBMCs, with at least 7 million per sample. Total RNA was extracted from PBMCs with Trizol reagent, with at least 5.5 micrograms obtained per sample. The percentages of naive CD45RAhigh/CD27high T cells were determined by flow cytometry on a PBMC aliquot from every donor. The research as a whole found: Estimates of total diversity based on one million sequenced T cells were considered lower bounds and underestimates. The CMV infection status of donors was not known, potentially confounding age-related changes in expanded clonotypes. Since profiling was done on bulk unsorted PBMCs, naive and antigen-experienced compartments could not be conclusively compared. Observed TCR beta diversity correlated strongly with the percentage of naive T cells measured by flow cytometry. Observed TCR beta diversity per million T cells fell roughly linearly with age, and a significant reduction was already apparent by age around 40. The long-lived group showed more naive CD4+ T cells, fewer expanded clones and increased TCR diversity than the aged group, suggesting age selection.

This clonotype came up a few times. It has no known antigen specificity. It has no much larger one-base neighbor in the sample; base qualities were not kept. The sample was also linked to a second study, of T cells of mothers and their children. The second study's authors report: Donors were nine systemically healthy Caucasian individuals: three mothers and their six children. cDNA synthesis consumed the entire amount of extracted RNA, loaded at approximately 1.6 ug RNA in each 15 ul reaction. Sample barcodes and 2-4 random nucleotides were added via the M1S primer in the second PCR. More than 8 million TCR beta CDR3 reads were obtained from each mother, and about 3 million reads were obtained from each child. In both related and unrelated pairs, thymic selection shapes the output of TCR recombination in a similar way, with inherited differences having only a minor effect. Normalized repertoire overlap was always slightly but never significantly higher in related than unrelated mother-child pairs. No persistent microchimeric T cell clones were found, with a detection sensitivity of around 100 clones per million clonotypes. The study used deep NGS to compare TCR beta repertoires of mothers and children, seeking features distinguishing related mother-child pairs from unrelated individuals. Mothers averaged about 37 +/- 4 years of age and children averaged around 11 +/- 4 years. After adapters were ligated using NEBNext reagents, the libraries underwent 100+100 nt paired-end sequencing on an Illumina HiSeq 2000. Mother and child libraries were prepared a month apart and sequenced in separate runs to prevent cross-contamination. For each donor, between about 500,000 and 2,000,000 distinct TCR beta clonotypes were identified. Naive TCR beta clonotypes were estimated from low-frequency clonotypes matched to each donor's FACS-determined naive share, without sorting.

Sequencing was done on a sample of blood. The receptor was isolated from a woman in her thirties or forties in good health.

The CDR3 region reads CASSHRETGSNEQFF. The nucleotide sequence is given as TGTGCCAGCAGCCACCGCGAGACCGGGAGCAATGAGCAGTTCTTC. The chain uses TRBV7-2 and TRBJ2-1; the D gene is possibly TRBD2, with 6 bases matching. CDR1 SGHTA and CDR2 FQGNSA were looked up in the germline V gene. The trim is 5 bases for V and 6 bases for J, with a gap of 17 bases between the germline ends. The CDR3 measures 15 amino acids from cysteine to phenylalanine. Kept here is only the CDR3 DNA, which spans 45 bases and is read in frame from base 1.